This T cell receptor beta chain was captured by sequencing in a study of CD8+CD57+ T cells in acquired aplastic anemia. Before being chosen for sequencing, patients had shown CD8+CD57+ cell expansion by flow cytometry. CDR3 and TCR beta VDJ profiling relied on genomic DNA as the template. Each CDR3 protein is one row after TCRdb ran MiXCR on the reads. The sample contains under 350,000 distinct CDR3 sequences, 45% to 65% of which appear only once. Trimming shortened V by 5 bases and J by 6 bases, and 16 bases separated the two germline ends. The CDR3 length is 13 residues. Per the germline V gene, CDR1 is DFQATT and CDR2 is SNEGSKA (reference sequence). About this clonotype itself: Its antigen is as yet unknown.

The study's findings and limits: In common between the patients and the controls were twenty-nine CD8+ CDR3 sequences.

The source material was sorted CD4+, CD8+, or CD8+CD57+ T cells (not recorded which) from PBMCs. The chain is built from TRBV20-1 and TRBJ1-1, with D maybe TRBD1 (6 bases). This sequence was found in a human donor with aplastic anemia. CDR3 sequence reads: CSAETGKAAEAFF. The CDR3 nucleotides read TGCAGTGCTGAGACAGGCAAGGCGGCTGAAGCTTTCTTT.